These T cell receptor beta chains were read from a single sample in a study of blood T cell repertoires in COVID-19. TCRdb's copy holds only in-frame clones and misses some; the assay was immunoSEQ multiplex PCR. The sample includes roughly 290,000 clones, approximately 87% seen only once; the top ten take about 8%. The sequenced material came from peripheral blood. The source is a woman aged 45-59 years who had recovered from COVID-19. The CDR3 runs from the conserved cysteine through the conserved F or W. The D gene is left open where the match is weak. The size of a clone is reported for some rows only, either as once, few or many, or as a class for expanded clones.

V	size	J	D	length	CDR3	DNA
TRBV6-2/TRBV6-3	NA	TRBJ1-2	TRBD1	15	CASSLYAGQGNGYTF	TGTGCCAGCAGTTTGTACGCGGGACAGGGGAACGGCTACACCTTC
TRBV7-9	NA	TRBJ2-7	NA	15	CASSLNADYKDEQYF	TGTGCCAGCAGCTTAAATGCGGACTACAAAGACGAGCAGTACTTC
TRBV7-2	NA	TRBJ2-7	TRBD2	15	CASSPPSRETYEQYF	TGTGCCAGCAGCCCCCCTTCGCGGGAGACTTACGAGCAGTACTTC
TRBV6-5	NA	TRBJ1-4	TRBD1	12	CASRDRGEKLFF	TGTGCCAGCCGGGACAGGGGTGAAAAACTGTTTTTT
TRBV10-3	NA	TRBJ1-4	NA	15	CASQRDLATNEKLFF	TGTGCCAGTCAACGGGATCTTGCAACTAATGAAAAACTGTTTTTT
TRBV10-3	NA	TRBJ1-5	NA	15	CAISDDRITERPQHF	TGTGCCATCAGTGATGACAGGATCACGGAACGGCCCCAGCATTTT
TRBV10-2	NA	TRBJ2-1	TRBD2	14	CASREAGGVLEQFF	TGCGCCAGCAGAGAAGCGGGGGGGGTGCTAGAGCAGTTCTTC
TRBV28	NA	TRBJ2-6	TRBD1	17	CASSSPGQGPGANVLTF	TGTGCCAGCAGTTCTCCGGGACAGGGCCCCGGGGCCAACGTCCTGACTTTC
TRBV3-1/TRBV3-2	NA	TRBJ2-7	TRBD1	15	CASSQEPGQAYEQYF	TGTGCCAGCAGCCAAGAGCCGGGACAGGCATACGAGCAGTACTTC
TRBV4-3	NA	TRBJ1-3	TRBD1	15	CASSPTGVEGNTIYF	TGCGCCAGCAGCCCGACAGGGGTGGAAGGAAACACCATATATTTT
TRBV5-4	few	TRBJ2-1	TRBD2	15	CASSPRGGRYNEQFF	TGTGCCAGCAGCCCGCGGGGGGGCCGTTACAATGAGCAGTTCTTC
TRBV7-2	NA	TRBJ2-7	NA	14	CASSSPGSWNEQYF	TGTGCCAGCAGCTCCCCCGGGAGCTGGAACGAGCAGTACTTC
TRBV6-2/TRBV6-3	NA	TRBJ2-5	NA	13	CASSYPPEETQYF	TGTGCCAGCAGTTACCCCCCAGAAGAGACCCAGTACTTC
TRBV6-6	NA	TRBJ1-3	NA	15	CASRPPGGAGNTIYF	TGTGCCAGCAGGCCGCCGGGGGGAGCTGGAAACACCATATATTTT
TRBV24-1	NA	TRBJ2-5	TRBD1	14	CATATGTGLETQYF	TGTGCCACCGCGACCGGGACAGGGTTGGAGACCCAGTACTTC
TRBV28	NA	TRBJ1-5	TRBD1	15	CASSPIGQGDQPQHF	TGTGCCAGCAGTCCCATCGGACAGGGGGATCAGCCCCAGCATTTT
TRBV7-2	NA	TRBJ1-4	NA	16	CASSLVFGATNEKLFF	TGTGCCAGCAGCTTAGTCTTCGGAGCAACTAATGAAAAACTGTTTTTT
TRBV7-2	NA	TRBJ2-3	NA	16	CASSLVGMGGSDTQYF	TGTGCCAGCAGCTTAGTAGGAATGGGGGGATCAGATACGCAGTATTTT
TRBV30	NA	TRBJ1-5	NA	14	CAWSAGTVNQPQHF	TGTGCCTGGAGTGCCGGGACTGTCAATCAGCCCCAGCATTTT
TRBV11-2	NA	TRBJ2-7	NA	15	CASSTADSPNYEQYF	TGTGCCAGCAGCACGGCGGACAGTCCTAACTACGAGCAGTACTTC
TRBV10-2	NA	TRBJ2-1	NA	15	CASSEYRVSYNEQFF	TGCGCCAGCAGTGAGTACAGGGTATCCTACAATGAGCAGTTCTTC
TRBV30	NA	TRBJ2-5	TRBD1	14	CAWSWDRGRETQYF	TGTGCCTGGAGTTGGGACAGGGGAAGAGAGACCCAGTACTTC
TRBV6-1	NA	TRBJ2-4	TRBD2	19	CASSERAGGSRLGKNIQYF	TGTGCCAGCAGTGAGAGAGCGGGAGGGTCAAGATTGGGCAAAAACATTCAGTACTTC
TRBV2	NA	TRBJ2-3	TRBD1	14	CASSPGGSTDTQYF	TGTGCCAGCAGCCCAGGGGGTAGCACAGATACGCAGTATTTT
TRBV30	NA	TRBJ1-2	TRBD1	13	CARGTVANYGYTF	TGTGCCCGCGGGACAGTTGCTAACTATGGCTACACCTTC
TRBV7-2	NA	TRBJ1-1	TRBD1	16	CASSLVGGNRDTEAFF	TGTGCCAGCAGCTTAGTAGGGGGCAATCGAGACACTGAAGCTTTCTTT
TRBV4-3	NA	TRBJ2-7	NA	16	CASSQDLVTGSYEQYF	TGCGCCAGCAGCCAAGATCTGGTGACGGGATCTTACGAGCAGTACTTC
TRBV6-2/TRBV6-3	NA	TRBJ1-5	TRBD1	14	CASSPDRGYQPQHF	TGTGCCAGCAGTCCGGACAGGGGGTATCAGCCCCAGCATTTT
TRBV7-8	NA	TRBJ1-2	NA	14	CASSHPSGRDGYTF	TGTGCCAGCAGCCATCCTTCTGGCCGGGATGGCTACACCTTC
TRBV27	once	TRBJ1-5	NA	18	CASSTMWGRETINQPQHF	TGTGCCAGCAGTACCATGTGGGGGCGCGAAACCATCAATCAGCCCCAGCATTTT
TRBV19	NA	TRBJ2-1	TRBD2	17	CASSIWRSGGSYNEQFF	TGTGCCAGTAGTATCTGGCGTAGCGGGGGCTCCTACAATGAGCAGTTCTTC
TRBV13	NA	TRBJ1-4	TRBD1	15	CASRRQGATNEKLFF	TGTGCCAGCAGACGACAGGGGGCAACTAATGAAAAACTGTTTTTT
TRBV2	NA	TRBJ1-1	TRBD1	12	CASGTANTEAFF	TGTGCCAGTGGGACAGCAAACACTGAAGCTTTCTTT
TRBV9	NA	TRBJ2-5	TRBD2	16	CASSVGYSGIVETQYF	TGTGCCAGCAGCGTAGGCTATAGCGGGATCGTAGAGACCCAGTACTTC
TRBV6-5	NA	TRBJ2-3	TRBD2	15	CATSRGSYHTDTQYF	TGTGCCACCTCGCGGGGGTCGTATCATACAGATACGCAGTATTTT
TRBV28	NA	TRBJ1-5	NA	16	CASSLPDTVGNQPQHF	TGTGCCAGCAGTTTACCCGACACCGTGGGCAATCAGCCCCAGCATTTT
TRBV4-1	NA	TRBJ1-2	NA	13	CASRDGDSYGYTF	TGCGCCAGCAGGGACGGGGATTCTTATGGCTACACCTTC
TRBV2	NA	TRBJ2-3	NA	15	CASSEQGFSTDTQYF	TGTGCCAGCAGTGAACAGGGTTTTTCGACAGATACGCAGTATTTT
TRBV27	NA	TRBJ2-1	TRBD2	16	CASSSLSGRSYNEQFF	TGTGCCAGCAGTTCACTAAGCGGGAGATCCTACAATGAGCAGTTCTTC
TRBV19	NA	TRBJ2-7	TRBD1	15	CASSISGQGAYEQYF	TGTGCCAGTAGTATCTCGGGACAGGGGGCCTACGAGCAGTACTTC
TRBV7-2	NA	TRBJ1-2	TRBD1	16	CASSFRPGQGGEGYTF	TGTGCCAGCAGCTTTAGGCCGGGACAGGGGGGAGAGGGCTACACCTTC
TRBV30	few	TRBJ1-1	NA	14	CAWRVGGRPTEAFF	TGTGCCTGGAGGGTCGGGGGGCGTCCCACTGAAGCTTTCTTT
TRBV6-2/TRBV6-3	NA	TRBJ2-2	TRBD2	18	CASSYPPPSGGNTGELFF	TGTGCCAGCAGTTACCCACCTCCTAGCGGGGGGAACACCGGGGAGCTGTTTTTT
TRBV12-3/TRBV12-4	NA	TRBJ2-7	TRBD2	12	CASSHGGYEQYF	TGTGCCAGCAGTCACGGGGGGTACGAGCAGTACTTC
TRBV28	NA	TRBJ1-1	NA	12	CASSFWSAEAFF	TGTGCCAGCAGTTTTTGGAGCGCTGAAGCTTTCTTT
TRBV27	NA	TRBJ1-3	NA	14	CASSRKGAGNTIYF	TGTGCCAGCAGCCGAAAGGGGGCTGGAAACACCATATATTTT